This T cell receptor (beta chain) appears in the sequencing data of a study of blood T cell repertoires in COVID-19 (dated by TCRdb to about 2020). Some background on the complete study: The collaborator samples originated in the United States, Italy and Spain and spanned the acute and convalescent phases of COVID-19. The material from the prospective study consisted of cDNA or gDNA derived from T cells, B-cell-depleted T cells, or PBMCs. Deeply sampled blood TCRbeta repertoires from subjects exposed to, actively infected with, or recovered from COVID-19 were included in the dataset. The repertoires were released in a freely available public database meant as a resource for research on the immune response to SARS-CoV-2. Samples were obtained from the ongoing ImmuneRACE study (first 160 participants) and from over 1,000 subjects provided by 6 global collaborators. A de-identified subject ID, COVID-19 status, age in years and sex were almost always included in the sample metadata. Where available, HLA class I and class II types were taken from metadata supplied by the sample provider and were not determined by assay-based typing. Broader findings and caveats from the paper: The quantity of clinical and demographic metadata differed by source and by participant and was supplied without curation.

The immunoSEQ Assay, a bias-controlled multiplex PCR, was used to amplify TCRbeta CDR3 regions from genomic DNA. In the original analysis: Nucleated cell counts per sample were estimated from amplification of reference gene primers within the assay. To quantify the absolute abundance of each unique TCRbeta CDR3 rearrangement, sequence reads were collapsed and filtered. For each sample, productive Simpson clonality was calculated as the square root of Simpson's diversity index across productive rearrangements. TCRdb took this table from immuneACCESS and kept in-frame rearrangements with V and J called. Such tables lack part of the clones; where checked against another copy, unresolved V genes explain under half of the gap, and the rest is unexplained. The V and J calls and clone size come from that table; D and trimming were worked out from the DNA. This sample lists some 90,000 clones; approximately 89% were detected once. The ten largest clonotypes hold 2% to 3% of the sample.

A remark on this clone: Its antigen has not been determined. Nothing much larger sits one base from this clone, and base qualities are not available.

CDR1 and CDR2 are drawn from the germline V gene: SGHAT, FQNNGV. The CDR3 starts with the cysteine, ends with the phenylalanine, and has 15 residues. Solely the CDR3 DNA is kept, with 45 bases framed from the first base. Trimming at the junction amounts to 6 bases on V and 10 bases on J, and the germline ends lie 23 bases apart. Collaborating institutions collected whole blood in K2EDTA tubes following their own protocols. For TCRbeta analysis, collaborator samples were shipped as frozen whole blood, as isolated PBMCs, or as DNA extracted from either sample type. The sequenced sample was peripheral blood. The sequence links TRBV11-2 to TRBJ2-3; perhaps TRBD2 is the D gene, with 7 bases matching. This TCR derives from a man between 50 and 59 years old with acute or convalescent COVID-19. The DNA sequence is given as TGTGCCAGCAGGGTGAGGCGGGGGCCCGCCGATGCGCAGTATTTT. Translation gives CASRVRRGPADAQYF. The CDR3, completed at both ends by the reference TRBV11-2 and TRBJ2-3 genes, gives the full variable domain EAGVAQSPRYKIIEKRQSVAFWCNPISGHATLYWYQQILGQGPKLLIQFQNNGVVDDSQLPKDRFSAERLKGVDSTLKIQPAKLEDSAVYLCASRVRRGPADAQYFGPGTRLTVL.